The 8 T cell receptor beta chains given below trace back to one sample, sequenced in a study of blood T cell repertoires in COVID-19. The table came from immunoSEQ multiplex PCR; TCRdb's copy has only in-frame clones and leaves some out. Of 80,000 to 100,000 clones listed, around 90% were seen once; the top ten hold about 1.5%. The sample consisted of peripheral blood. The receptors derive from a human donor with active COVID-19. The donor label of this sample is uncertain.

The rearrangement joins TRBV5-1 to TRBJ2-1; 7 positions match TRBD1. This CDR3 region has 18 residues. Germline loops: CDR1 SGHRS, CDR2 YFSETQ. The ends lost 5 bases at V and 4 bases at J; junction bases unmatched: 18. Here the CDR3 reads CASSFRDRVASHYNEQFF. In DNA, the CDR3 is TGCGCCAGCAGTTTTCGGGACAGAGTAGCCTCGCATTACAATGAGCAGTTCTTC.

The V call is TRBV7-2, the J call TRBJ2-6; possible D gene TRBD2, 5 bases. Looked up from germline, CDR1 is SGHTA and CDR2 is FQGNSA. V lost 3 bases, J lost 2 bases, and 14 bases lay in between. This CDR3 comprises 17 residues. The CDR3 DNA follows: TGTGCCAGCAGCTTTGGTCCAGGAGGCACTGGGGCCAACGTCCTGACTTTC. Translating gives CASSFGPGGTGANVLTF.

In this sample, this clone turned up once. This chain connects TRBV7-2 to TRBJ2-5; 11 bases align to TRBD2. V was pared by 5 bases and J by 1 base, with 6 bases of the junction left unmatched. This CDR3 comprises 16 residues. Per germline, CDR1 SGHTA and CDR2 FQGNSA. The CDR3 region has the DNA TGTGCCAGCAGCAGGTCGGGACTAGCGGCCCAAGAGACCCAGTACTTC. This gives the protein CASSRSGLAAQETQYF.

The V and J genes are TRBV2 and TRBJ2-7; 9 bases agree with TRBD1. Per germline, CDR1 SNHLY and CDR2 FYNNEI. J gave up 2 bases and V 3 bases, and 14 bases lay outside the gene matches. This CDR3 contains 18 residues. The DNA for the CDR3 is TGTGCCAGCAGTGAGCGGGGACAGGGATTCTACTTGGCCTACGAGCAGTACTTC. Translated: CASSERGQGFYLAYEQYF.

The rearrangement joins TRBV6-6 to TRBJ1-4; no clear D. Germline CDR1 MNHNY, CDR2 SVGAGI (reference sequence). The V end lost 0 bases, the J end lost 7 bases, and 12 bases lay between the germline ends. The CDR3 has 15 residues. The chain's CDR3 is CASSYSLRISEKLFF. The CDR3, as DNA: TGTGCCAGCAGTTACTCTCTGAGGATAAGTGAAAAACTGTTTTTT.

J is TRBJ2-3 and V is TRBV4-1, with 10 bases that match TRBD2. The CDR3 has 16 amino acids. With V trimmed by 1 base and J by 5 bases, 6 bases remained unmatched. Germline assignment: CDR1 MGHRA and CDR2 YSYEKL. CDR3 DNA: TGCGCCAGCAGCCAAGTAGCGGGGGGCAGTGGAGATACGCAGTATTTT. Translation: CASSQVAGGSGDTQYF.

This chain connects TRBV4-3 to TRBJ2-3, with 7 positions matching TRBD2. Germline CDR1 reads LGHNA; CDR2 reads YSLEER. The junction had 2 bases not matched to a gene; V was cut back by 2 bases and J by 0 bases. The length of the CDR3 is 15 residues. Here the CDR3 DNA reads TGCGCCAGCAGCCAACTAGCGGCTAGCACAGATACGCAGTATTTT. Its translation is CASSQLAASTDTQYF.

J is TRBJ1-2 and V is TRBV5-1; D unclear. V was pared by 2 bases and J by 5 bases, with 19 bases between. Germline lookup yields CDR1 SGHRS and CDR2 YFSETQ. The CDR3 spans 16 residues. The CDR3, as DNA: TGCGCCAGCAGCTTCGACCCGGCGACGGGGATATATGGCTACACCTTC. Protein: CASSFDPATGIYGYTF.